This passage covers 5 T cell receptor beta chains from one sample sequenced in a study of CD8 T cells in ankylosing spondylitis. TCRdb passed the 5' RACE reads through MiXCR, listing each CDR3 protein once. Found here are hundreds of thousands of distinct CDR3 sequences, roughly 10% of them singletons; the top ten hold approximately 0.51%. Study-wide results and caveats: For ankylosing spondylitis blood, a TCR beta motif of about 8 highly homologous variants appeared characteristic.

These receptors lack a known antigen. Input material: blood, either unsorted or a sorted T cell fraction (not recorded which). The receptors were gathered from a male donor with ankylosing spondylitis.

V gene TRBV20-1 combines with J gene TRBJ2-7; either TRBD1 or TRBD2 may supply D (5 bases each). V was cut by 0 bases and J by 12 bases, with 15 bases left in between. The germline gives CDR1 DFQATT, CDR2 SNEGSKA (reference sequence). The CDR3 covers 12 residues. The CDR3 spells CSARDGTVRGYF. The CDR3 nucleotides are TGCAGTGCTAGAGATGGGACCGTACGAGGGTACTTC.

The CDR3 DNA reads TGCAGTGCTAGAAGCGGGATGGGGTTCTACGAGCAGTACTTC. Amino acids: CSARSGMGFYEQYF. V usage is TRBV20-1 and J usage is TRBJ2-7, with 7 bases lining up with TRBD2. Trimming cost V 2 bases and J 3 bases; bases outside gene matches: 7. Germline assignment: CDR1 DFQATT and CDR2 SNEGSKA (reference sequence). The CDR3 is 14 residues long.

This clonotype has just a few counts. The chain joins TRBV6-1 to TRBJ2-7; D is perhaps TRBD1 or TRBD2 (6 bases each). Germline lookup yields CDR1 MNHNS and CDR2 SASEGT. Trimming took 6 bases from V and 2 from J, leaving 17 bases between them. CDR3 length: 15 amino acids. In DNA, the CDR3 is TGTGCCAGCAGCCGAGGGGGGTCCCTTCCCTACGAGCAGTACTTC. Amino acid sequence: CASSRGGSLPYEQYF.

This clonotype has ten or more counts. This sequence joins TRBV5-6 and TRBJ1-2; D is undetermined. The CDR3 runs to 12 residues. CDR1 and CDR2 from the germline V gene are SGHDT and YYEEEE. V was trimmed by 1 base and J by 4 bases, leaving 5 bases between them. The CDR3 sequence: CASSLQFYGYTF. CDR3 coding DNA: TGTGCCAGCAGCTTGCAATTCTATGGCTACACCTTC.

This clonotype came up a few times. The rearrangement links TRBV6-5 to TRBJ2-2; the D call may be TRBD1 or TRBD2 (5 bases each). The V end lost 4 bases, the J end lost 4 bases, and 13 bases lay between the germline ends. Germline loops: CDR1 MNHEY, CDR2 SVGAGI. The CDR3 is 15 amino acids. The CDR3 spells CASSLHGAVTGELFF. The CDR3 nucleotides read TGTGCCAGCAGTTTACACGGGGCCGTCACCGGGGAGCTGTTTTTT.